This record covers a single T cell receptor beta chain. These data belong to a study of resident and recirculating memory T cells in vitiligo. Measured with immunoSEQ multiplex PCR; TCRdb has only the in-frame clones, and not every one. The sample has around 70,000 clones, just over 90% seen once. The V gene's germline CDR1 is MNHEY and CDR2 SMNVEV (reference sequence). The CDR3 length is 17 residues. The V and J ends lost 4 bases and 8 bases respectively, with 21 bases between them. Specimen: blood. The chain is built from TRBV27 and TRBJ1-6; D not resolved. The TCR originated in a male donor with vitiligo. CDR3 loop: CASSSSRVSLWDSPLHF. In nucleotides, the CDR3 is TGTGCCAGCAGTTCCTCCCGGGTTAGCCTCTGGGATTCACCCCTCCACTTT.